A single T cell receptor (beta chain) is shown here with its context. Germline DNA was extracted alongside blood RNA, which was obtained from unsorted whole blood. This entry belongs to a study of tumor-infiltrating lymphocytes in primary liver carcinoma. Researchers generated TCR beta cDNA from about 530 ng of total RNA, relying on a constant-region primer. Investigators got TCR beta libraries out of three nested multiplex PCR rounds, done with slightly modified ARM-PCR. A C-beta reverse primer and TRBV1-TRBV30 forward primers served in each of the first two PCR rounds, at 10 cycles apiece. TCRdb re-called the multiplex PCR reads with MiXCR, one entry per CDR3 protein. The sample lists approximately 300,000 distinct CDR3 sequences; 65% were seen once. Germline values: CDR1 MNHEY, CDR2 SVGAGI. The CDR3 is 14 residues long. V was shortened by 10 bases and J by 0 bases, with 13 bases between the two germline ends.

Sequencing was carried out using peripheral blood. The chain has TRBV6-5 and TRBJ1-5, with TRBD1 as a possible D gene (6 bases). This sequence was found in a man aged 35-49 years with primary liver carcinoma and hepatitis B virus infection. The CDR3: CATWGAYSNQPQHF. CDR3 nucleotide sequence: TGTGCCACCTGGGGGGCGTATAGCAATCAGCCCCAGCATTTT.